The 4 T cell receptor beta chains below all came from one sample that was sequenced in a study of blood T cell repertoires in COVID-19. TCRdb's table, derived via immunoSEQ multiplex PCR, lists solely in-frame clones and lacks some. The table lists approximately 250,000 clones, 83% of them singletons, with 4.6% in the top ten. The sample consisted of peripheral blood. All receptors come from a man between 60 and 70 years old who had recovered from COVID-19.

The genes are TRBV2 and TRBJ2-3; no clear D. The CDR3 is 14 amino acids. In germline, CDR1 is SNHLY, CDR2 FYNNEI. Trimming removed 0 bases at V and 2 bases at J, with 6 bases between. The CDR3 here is CASSEASFTDTQYF. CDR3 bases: TGTGCCAGCAGTGAAGCATCCTTCACAGATACGCAGTATTTT.

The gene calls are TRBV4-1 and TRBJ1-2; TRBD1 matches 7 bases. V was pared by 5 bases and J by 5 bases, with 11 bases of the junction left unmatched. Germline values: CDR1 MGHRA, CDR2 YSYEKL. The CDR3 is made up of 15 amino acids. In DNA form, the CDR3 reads TGCGCCAGCAGCAACGCCGGGACAGCTTATTATGGCTACACCTTC. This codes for CASSNAGTAYYGYTF.

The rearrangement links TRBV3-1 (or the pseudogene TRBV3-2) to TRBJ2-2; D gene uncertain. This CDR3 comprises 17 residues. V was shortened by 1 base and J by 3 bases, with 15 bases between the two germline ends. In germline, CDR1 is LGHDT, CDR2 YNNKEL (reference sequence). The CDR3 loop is CASSQGSPRKYTGELFF. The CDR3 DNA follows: TGTGCCAGCAGCCAAGGCAGTCCCAGAAAGTACACCGGGGAGCTGTTTTTT.

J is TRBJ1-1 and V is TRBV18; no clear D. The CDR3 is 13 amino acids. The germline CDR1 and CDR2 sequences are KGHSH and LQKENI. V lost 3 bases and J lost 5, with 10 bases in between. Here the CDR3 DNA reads TGTGCCAGCTCACCTGCGGGGAATACTGAAGCTTTCTTT. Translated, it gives CASSPAGNTEAFF.